This TCR beta chain stems from a study of blood T cell repertoires in COVID-19. The CDR3 is 15 residues long. Germline V gives CDR1 SEHNR, CDR2 FQNEAQ (reference sequence). The junction had 10 bases not matched to a gene; V was cut back by 5 bases and J by 7 bases. Participants reported their clinical history, and cohort assignment relied on those reports. Per the original methods: Researchers report that nucleated cell counts were estimated from reference gene primer amplification. Only in-frame clones appear in the TCRdb table, and some are missing; sequencing was by immunoSEQ multiplex PCR. V and J calls and clone size are those listed in that table; D and trimming were worked out from the DNA. The profile shows under 200,000 clones, more than 75% of them singletons.

This TCR derives from a woman aged 45-59 years who had recovered from COVID-19. J is TRBJ1-1 and V is TRBV7-9, with TRBD1 matching 10 bases. The specimen was PBMCs or T cells enriched from blood (not recorded which). The DNA for the CDR3 is TGTGCCAGCAGCGATCGACAGGGGGCGGTCGGTGAAGCTTTCTTT. This encodes CASSDRQGAVGEAFF.